The 26 T cell receptor beta chains below all came from one sample that was sequenced in a study of blood T cells in healthy people across ages. Next came a second PCR, run for roughly 7 to 12 cycles, which used a sample-barcoded 5' primer along with a J-beta primer mix. In TCRdb, the 5' RACE reads were re-called with MiXCR into one record per CDR3 protein. The data show 1,500,000 or so distinct CDR3 sequences, around 40% seen once. The material sequenced was blood. These receptors were collected from a woman younger than 35 in good health.

This clonotype was observed a few times. This chain connects TRBV20-1 to TRBJ2-1; unclear D gene. This CDR3 has 13 residues. CDR1 and CDR2 from the germline V gene are DFQATT and SNEGSKA (reference sequence). V was cut by 1 base and J by 8 bases, with 12 bases left in between. CDR3 region: CSARVPRTHEQFF. The CDR3 nucleotides read TGCAGTGCTAGAGTTCCCCGAACGCATGAGCAGTTCTTC.

The chain couples TRBV6-2 or TRBV6-3 to TRBJ1-1; D not resolved. The germline V and J ends were trimmed by 2 bases and 1 base, with 8 bases remaining between them. The CDR3 covers 14 residues. In germline, CDR1 is MNHEY, CDR2 SVGEGT. This CDR3 is CASSYVQANTEAFF. The CDR3 DNA is TGTGCCAGCAGTTACGTCCAGGCGAACACTGAAGCTTTCTTT.

The V and J genes are TRBV6-5 and TRBJ1-1, with D hard to call. Trimming took 7 bases from V and 1 from J, leaving 13 bases between them. The CDR3 runs to 14 residues. Looked up from germline, CDR1 is MNHEY and CDR2 is SVGAGI. The CDR3 DNA reads TGTGCCAGCAAGCTAAACGCGGGGAACACTGAAGCTTTCTTT. This gives the protein CASKLNAGNTEAFF.

This clonotype was found once. The V call is TRBV15, the J call TRBJ2-5; D is possibly TRBD2 (5 bases). This CDR3 region has 15 residues. Germline values: CDR1 LNHNV, CDR2 YYDKDF (reference sequence). The germline V and J ends were trimmed by 6 bases and 9 bases, with 23 bases remaining between them. The chain's CDR3 is CATRELGRGIPAQYF. The CDR3 DNA sequence: TGTGCCACCAGAGAACTAGGACGGGGTATCCCGGCCCAGTACTTC.

The chain employs TRBV6-2 or TRBV6-3 and TRBJ1-2; TRBD1 matches 8 bases. There are 15 residues in the CDR3. Germline values: CDR1 MNHEY, CDR2 SVGEGT. J lost 0 bases, V lost 2 bases, and 2 bases had no gene match. In DNA form, the CDR3 reads TGTGCCAGCAGTTACGGGACAGGATCTAACTATGGCTACACCTTC. Translation gives CASSYGTGSNYGYTF.

The V and J genes are TRBV5-1 and TRBJ2-1; D assignment may be TRBD1 or TRBD2 (5 bases each). The CDR3 loop spans 14 amino acids. Germline V gives CDR1 SGHRS, CDR2 YFSETQ. The V gene lost 3 bases and the J gene lost 3 bases, with 10 bases spanning the gap. Here the CDR3 reads CASSSGPGYNEQFF. Here the CDR3 DNA reads TGCGCCAGCAGCTCGGGGCCCGGCTACAATGAGCAGTTCTTC.

This rearrangement joins TRBV25-1 to TRBJ2-3; D perhaps matches TRBD1 (6 bases). Between the trimmed V and J ends, which lost 6 bases and 0 bases, there was a span of 10 bases. The CDR3 runs 14 residues. Germline assignment: CDR1 MGHDK and CDR2 SYGVNS. As DNA, the CDR3 is TGTGCCAGCAGGGACAGTGCTAGCACAGATACGCAGTATTTT. Encoded protein: CASRDSASTDTQYF.

Of note for this clonotype: A junction end diverges from the germline sequence, so it may reflect a read error. The chain recombines TRBV25-1 with TRBJ2-5, with TRBD2 matching 8 bases. The CDR3 has 16 amino acids. Germline-derived CDR1 and CDR2 are MGHDK and SYGVNS. This CDR3 is CACSEIKRESQETQYF. The CDR3 DNA reads as TGTGCCTGCAGTGAAATCAAGCGGGAGAGCCAAGAGACCCAGTACTTC. Full variable domain (rest looked up from reference TRBV25-1 and TRBJ2-5): EADIYQTPRYLVIGTGKKITLECSQTMGHDKMYWYQQDPGMELHLIHYSYGVNSTEKGDLSSESTVSRIRTEHFPLTLESARPSHTSQYLCACSEIKRESQETQYFGPGTRLLVL.

This clonotype was counted between two and nine times. The chain is built from TRBV5-1 and TRBJ2-3, with TRBD2 identical over 8 bases. CDR3 length: 15 residues. V trimming: 3 bases; J trimming: 4 bases; junction bases outside the gene matches: 7. CDR1 and CDR2 (germline): SGHRS, YFSETQ. Here the CDR3 reads CASSYPTSDPDTQYF. The CDR3 region has the DNA TGCGCCAGCAGCTACCCGACTAGCGACCCAGATACGCAGTATTTT. Combining the CDR3 with reference TRBV5-1 and TRBJ2-3 gives the whole variable domain KAGVTQTPRYLIKTRGQQVTLSCSPISGHRSVSWYQQTPGQGLQFLFEYFSETQRNKGNFPGRFSGRQFSNSRSEMNVSTLELGDSALYLCASSYPTSDPDTQYFGPGTRLTVL.

This clonotype turned up a few times. This chain joins TRBV14 and TRBJ2-3; D call uncertain. V was pared by 2 bases and J by 6 bases, with 9 bases between. Germline CDR1 and CDR2: SGHDN and FVKESK. The CDR3 loop spans 13 amino acids. DNA of the CDR3: TGTGCCAGCAGCCAATTCACAGCTGATACGCAGTATTTT. Its translation: CASSQFTADTQYF.

This clonotype was seen a few times. The V and J genes are TRBV6-6 and TRBJ2-3, with 7 positions matching TRBD2. This CDR3 has 16 residues. Trimming at V came to 8 bases and at J to 0 bases, leaving 11 bases not matched to a gene. CDR1 and CDR2 (germline): MNHNY, SVGAGI (reference sequence). Here the CDR3 reads CASYFRGGVSTDTQYF. The CDR3 region has the DNA TGTGCCAGCTACTTCCGCGGGGGAGTCAGCACAGATACGCAGTATTTT.

The rearrangement uses TRBV7-9 and TRBJ2-1; D uncertain. This CDR3 region has 15 residues. CDR1 SEHNR and CDR2 FQNEAQ come from the germline V gene (reference sequence). Trimming removed 1 base at V and 10 bases at J, with 17 bases between. The CDR3 protein is CASSLGARLLGEQFF. In DNA form, the CDR3 reads TGTGCCAGCAGCTTAGGTGCAAGGCTGCTTGGAGAGCAGTTCTTC.

This chain links TRBV20-1 with TRBJ2-1; D is possibly TRBD2 (6 bases). The CDR3 runs to 13 residues. Germline CDR1 is DFQATT and CDR2 is SNEGSKA (reference sequence). The germline V and J ends were trimmed by 6 bases and 7 bases, with 16 bases remaining between them. The CDR3 nucleotides are TGCAGTGCCAAGCGTACTAGCATGAATGAGCAGTTCTTC. Its protein is CSAKRTSMNEQFF.

This rearrangement joins TRBV6-5 to TRBJ2-2; D is unclear. This CDR3 has 14 amino acids. The ends were cut back, 0 bases at V and 2 bases at J, with 4 bases in the middle. The germline V gene encodes CDR1 MNHEY and CDR2 SVGAGI. The CDR3 DNA is TGTGCCAGCAGTTACTCGGTTAACACCGGGGAGCTGTTTTTT. This codes for CASSYSVNTGELFF.

V gene TRBV29-1 combines with J gene TRBJ2-1, with D tentatively TRBD1 (5 bases). Trimming took off 7 bases at V and 4 bases at J, with 11 bases between the two ends. Germline V lookup: CDR1 SQVTM, CDR2 ANQGSEA. CDR3 size: 12 residues. CDR3 in DNA: TGCAGCGGAGAGCAGGGATACAATGAGCAGTTCTTC. Translating it yields CSGEQGYNEQFF.

The V and J genes are TRBV29-1 and TRBJ2-2, with TRBD2 matching over 13 bases. V lost 8 bases to trimming and J lost 3 bases; unmatched junction nucleotides: 3. Germline CDR1 and CDR2: SQVTM and ANQGSEA. The CDR3 contains 14 residues. CDR3 in amino acids: CSTGTSGDTGELFF. Written as DNA, the CDR3 is TGCAGCACTGGGACTAGCGGGGACACCGGGGAGCTGTTTTTT.

The CDR3 loop is CSARTGFQDTQYF. DNA of the CDR3: TGCAGTGCTAGGACAGGGTTTCAAGATACGCAGTATTTT. The chain has TRBV20-1 and TRBJ2-3; 7 bases are a match to TRBD1. V shed 3 bases, J shed 5 bases, and the junction held 5 bases outside the gene matches. The germline CDR1 and CDR2 sequences are DFQATT and SNEGSKA (reference sequence). The CDR3 sequence is 13 residues long.

A few counts support this clonotype. CDR3 sequence reads: CASSGTGTFNEKLFF. In DNA form, the CDR3 reads TGTGCCAGCAGTGGTACAGGGACCTTTAATGAAAAACTGTTTTTT. The genes are TRBV12-3 or TRBV12-4 and TRBJ1-4, with D perhaps matching TRBD1 (6 bases). Trimming took off 5 bases at V and 4 bases at J, with 14 bases between the two ends. CDR3 size: 15 residues.

This clonotype showed up just a few times. The chain recombines TRBV29-1 with TRBJ2-1, with 12 bases matching TRBD2. Germline loops: CDR1 SQVTM, CDR2 ANQGSEA. The ends lost 1 base at V and 7 bases at J; junction bases unmatched: 2. This CDR3 contains 14 residues. CDR3 sequence reads: CSVEGTSGINEQFF. In DNA form, the CDR3 reads TGCAGCGTTGAAGGGACTAGCGGGATAAATGAGCAGTTCTTC.

In this sample, this clonotype turned up a few times. This CDR3 is CSVLDRGTNQPQHF. The CDR3 bases are TGCAGTGTCTTGGACAGGGGAACGAATCAGCCCCAGCATTTT. This chain links TRBV20-1 with TRBJ1-5; 9 bases are a match to TRBD1. The V gene end was trimmed by 7 bases and the J gene end by 4 bases; junction bases not matched to a gene: 8. CDR1 is DFQATT and CDR2 is SNEGSKA in the germline V gene (reference sequence). CDR3 length: 14 amino acids.

This clonotype was counted a few times. The germline gene is not matched at one end of the junction; a read error may be the cause. The V and J genes are TRBV28 and TRBJ2-7, with TRBD1 matching over 9 bases. Germline V gives CDR1 MDHEN, CDR2 SYDVKM. The CDR3 is made up of 15 amino acids. The CDR3 here is CASSVIQGAYYEQYF. In DNA, the CDR3 is TGCGCCAGCAGCGTCATACAGGGGGCTTACTACGAGCAGTACTTC.

The V call is TRBV7-9, the J call TRBJ2-3, with 9 bases identical to TRBD1. J was trimmed by 4 bases and V by 3 bases; bases with no gene match: 8. In germline, CDR1 is SEHNR, CDR2 FQNEAQ (reference sequence). The CDR3 consists of 16 residues. CDR3 sequence reads: CASSFQTGGYADTQYF. The DNA for the CDR3 is TGTGCCAGCAGCTTCCAGACAGGGGGTTATGCAGATACGCAGTATTTT. Full variable domain (rest looked up from reference TRBV7-9 and TRBJ2-3): DTGVSQNPRHKITKRGQNVTFRCDPISEHNRLYWYRQTLGQGPEFLTYFQNEAQLEKSRLLSDRFSAERPKGSFSTLEIQRTEQGDSAMYLCASSFQTGGYADTQYFGPGTRLTVL.

The chain joins TRBV20-1 to TRBJ2-5; TRBD1 is a possible D gene (5 bases). From germline, CDR1 is DFQATT and CDR2 SNEGSKA (reference sequence). The CDR3 runs 14 residues. V was shortened by 7 bases and J by 11 bases, with 26 bases between the two germline ends. CDR3 in DNA: TGCAGTGGTAACCCAGGGTACGAACACAATGAGCAGTACTTC. Its protein product is CSGNPGYEHNEQYF.

The CDR3 DNA reads TGTGCCAGCTCATCCCGACTCACAGATACGCAGTATTTT. Its protein product is CASSSRLTDTQYF. J is TRBJ2-3 and V is TRBV18, with D uncertain. With 5 bases removed from V and 2 bases from J, the gap between germline ends came to 8 bases. Germline assignment: CDR1 KGHSH and CDR2 LQKENI. This CDR3 is 13 amino acids long.

This clonotype was found a few times. The chain carries TRBV4-2 and TRBJ2-5; 7 bases line up with TRBD2. J gave up 3 bases and V 1 base, and 8 bases lay outside the gene matches. Germline assignment: CDR1 LGHNA and CDR2 YNFKEQ. The CDR3 sequence is 16 residues long. CDR3 residues: CASSQGGLVLEETQYF. In DNA form, the CDR3 reads TGTGCCAGCAGCCAAGGTGGACTAGTCCTTGAAGAGACCCAGTACTTC.

V is TRBV12-3 or TRBV12-4 and J is TRBJ2-1; TRBD2 is a possible D gene (6 bases). This CDR3 contains 15 residues. Trimming pared 6 bases from V and 4 bases from J, leaving 16 bases between. CDR3 region: CASSRLSGGYNEQFF. The CDR3 DNA sequence: TGTGCCAGCAGCCGACTGTCCGGGGGATACAATGAGCAGTTCTTC.